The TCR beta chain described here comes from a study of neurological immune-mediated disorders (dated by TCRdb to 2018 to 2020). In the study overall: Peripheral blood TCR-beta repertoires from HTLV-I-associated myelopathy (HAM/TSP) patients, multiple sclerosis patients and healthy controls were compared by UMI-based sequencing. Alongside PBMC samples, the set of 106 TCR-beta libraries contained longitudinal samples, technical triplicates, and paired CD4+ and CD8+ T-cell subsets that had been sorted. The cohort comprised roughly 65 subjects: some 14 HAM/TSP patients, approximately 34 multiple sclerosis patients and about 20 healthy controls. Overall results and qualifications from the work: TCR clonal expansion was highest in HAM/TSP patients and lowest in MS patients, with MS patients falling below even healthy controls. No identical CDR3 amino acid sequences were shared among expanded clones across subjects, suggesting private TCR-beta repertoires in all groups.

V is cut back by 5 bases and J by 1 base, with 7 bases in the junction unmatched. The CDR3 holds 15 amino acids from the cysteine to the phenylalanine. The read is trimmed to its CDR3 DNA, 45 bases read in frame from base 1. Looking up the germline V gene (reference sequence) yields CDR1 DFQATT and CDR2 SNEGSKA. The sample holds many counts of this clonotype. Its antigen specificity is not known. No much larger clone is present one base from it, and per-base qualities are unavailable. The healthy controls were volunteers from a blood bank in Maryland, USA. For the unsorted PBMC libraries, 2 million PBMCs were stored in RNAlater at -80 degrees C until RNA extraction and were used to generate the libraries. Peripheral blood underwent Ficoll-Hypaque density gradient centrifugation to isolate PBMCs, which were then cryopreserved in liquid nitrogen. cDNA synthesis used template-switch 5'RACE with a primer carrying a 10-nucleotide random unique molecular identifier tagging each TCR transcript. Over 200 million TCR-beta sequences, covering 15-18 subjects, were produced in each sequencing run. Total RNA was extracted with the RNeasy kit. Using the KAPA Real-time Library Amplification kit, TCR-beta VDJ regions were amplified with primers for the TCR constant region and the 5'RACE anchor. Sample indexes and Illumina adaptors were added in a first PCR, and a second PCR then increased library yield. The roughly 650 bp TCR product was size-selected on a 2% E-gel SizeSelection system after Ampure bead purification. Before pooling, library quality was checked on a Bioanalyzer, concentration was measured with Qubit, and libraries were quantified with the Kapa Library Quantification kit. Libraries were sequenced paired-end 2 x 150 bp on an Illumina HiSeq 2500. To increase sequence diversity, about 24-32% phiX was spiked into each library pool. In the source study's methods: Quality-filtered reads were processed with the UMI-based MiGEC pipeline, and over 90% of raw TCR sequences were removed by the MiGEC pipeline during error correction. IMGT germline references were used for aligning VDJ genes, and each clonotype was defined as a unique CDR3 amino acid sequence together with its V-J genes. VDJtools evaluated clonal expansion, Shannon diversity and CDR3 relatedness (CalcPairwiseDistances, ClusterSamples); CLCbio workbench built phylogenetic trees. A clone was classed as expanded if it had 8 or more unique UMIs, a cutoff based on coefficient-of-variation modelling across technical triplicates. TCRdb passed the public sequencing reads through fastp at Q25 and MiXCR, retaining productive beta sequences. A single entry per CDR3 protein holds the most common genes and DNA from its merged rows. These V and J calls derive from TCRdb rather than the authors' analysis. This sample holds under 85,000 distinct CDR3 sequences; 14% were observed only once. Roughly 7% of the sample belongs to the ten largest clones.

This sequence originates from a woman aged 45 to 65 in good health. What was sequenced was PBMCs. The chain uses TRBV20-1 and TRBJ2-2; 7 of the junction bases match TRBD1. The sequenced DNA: TGCAGTGCTGATGGACGACAGGGGAACACCGGGGAGCTGTTTTTT. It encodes CSADGRQGNTGELFF.